Listed below are T cell receptor beta chains from one sample, sequenced in a study of T cells after yellow fever vaccination. TCRdb used MiXCR to reprocess the 5' RACE reads, holding one entry per CDR3 protein. The data show more than 200,000 distinct CDR3 sequences, about 3.7% seen once. Sequenced material: PBMCs, taken 15 days after the yellow fever booster vaccination. These receptors were obtained from a man aged 18-30 years who received the YFV17D yellow fever vaccine. CDR3s include the opening cysteine and the closing phenylalanine or tryptophan. D genes are given only for firm matches. The size of a clone is reported for some rows only, either as once, few or many, or as a class for expanded clones.

cdr3_aa: CAISEPRQGSNTGELFF; cdr3_nt: TGTGCCATCAGTGAGCCGAGACAGGGATCAAACACCGGGGAGCTGTTTTTT; d_call: TRBD1; v_call: TRBV10-3; clone_size: many; j_call: TRBJ2-2
cdr3_aa: CASRRGGGVTGELFF; cdr3_nt: TGTGCCAGCAGACGCGGGGGGGGCGTCACCGGGGAGCTGTTTTTT; d_call: TRBD2; v_call: TRBV7-6; clone_size: -; j_call: TRBJ2-2
cdr3_aa: CASSESVGYGYTF; cdr3_nt: TGTGCCAGCAGTGAATCGGTGGGCTATGGCTACACCTTC; d_call: -; v_call: TRBV6-1; clone_size: many; j_call: TRBJ1-2
cdr3_aa: CASSTSGSASQFF; cdr3_nt: TGTGCCAGCTCCACTAGCGGGTCCGCTTCACAGTTCTTC; d_call: TRBD2; v_call: TRBV9; clone_size: many; j_call: TRBJ2-1
cdr3_aa: CSASWASYNEQFF; cdr3_nt: TGCAGTGCTTCGTGGGCTTCCTACAATGAGCAGTTCTTC; d_call: -; v_call: TRBV20-1; clone_size: many; j_call: TRBJ2-1
cdr3_aa: CASSIPSGGKAEAFF; cdr3_nt: TGTGCCAGCAGCATACCGTCGGGGGGCAAGGCTGAAGCTTTCTTT; d_call: -; v_call: TRBV7-9; clone_size: many; j_call: TRBJ1-1
cdr3_aa: CSVSRDGNQPQHF; cdr3_nt: TGCAGCGTTTCGAGGGATGGCAATCAGCCCCAGCATTTT; d_call: -; v_call: TRBV29-1; clone_size: many; j_call: TRBJ1-5
cdr3_aa: CASGPDRVAHEQYF; cdr3_nt: TGTGCTAGTGGCCCTGACAGGGTGGCCCACGAGCAGTACTTC; d_call: TRBD1; v_call: TRBV12-5; clone_size: many; j_call: TRBJ2-7
cdr3_aa: CASSLNPAGQETQYF; cdr3_nt: TGCGCCAGCAGCTTGAATCCCGCAGGGCAAGAGACCCAGTACTTC; d_call: -; v_call: TRBV5-1; clone_size: few; j_call: TRBJ2-5
cdr3_aa: CASSLALAGGTYEQYF; cdr3_nt: TGTGCCAGCAGCTTAGCATTAGCGGGGGGCACCTACGAGCAGTACTTC; d_call: TRBD2; v_call: TRBV7-8; clone_size: many; j_call: TRBJ2-7
cdr3_aa: CASSAAGENRNEQFF; cdr3_nt: TGTGCCAGCAGTGCAGCCGGGGAAAATAGAAATGAGCAGTTCTTC; d_call: -; v_call: TRBV25-1; clone_size: many; j_call: TRBJ2-1
cdr3_aa: CASSRGNENEKLFF; cdr3_nt: TGCGCCAGCAGCCGAGGGAATGAGAACGAAAAACTGTTTTTT; d_call: -; v_call: TRBV5-1; clone_size: many; j_call: TRBJ1-4
cdr3_aa: CASSGDRVQPQHF; cdr3_nt: TGTGCCAGCAGTGGCGACAGGGTCCAGCCCCAGCATTTT; d_call: TRBD1; v_call: TRBV6-1; clone_size: many; j_call: TRBJ1-5
cdr3_aa: CASSRLGQAEWSTDTQYF; cdr3_nt: TGTGCCAGCAGCCGCCTAGGACAGGCCGAGTGGAGTACAGATACGCAGTATTTT; d_call: TRBD1; v_call: TRBV7-2; clone_size: many; j_call: TRBJ2-3
cdr3_aa: CASSFSSNQPQHF; cdr3_nt: TGTGCCAGCAGTTTTAGTAGCAATCAGCCCCAGCATTTT; d_call: -; v_call: TRBV12-3/TRBV12-4; clone_size: many; j_call: TRBJ1-5
cdr3_aa: CASSPYGDTEAFF; cdr3_nt: TGTGCCAGCAGCCCATATGGGGACACTGAAGCTTTCTTT; d_call: -; v_call: TRBV7-9; clone_size: many; j_call: TRBJ1-1
cdr3_aa: CSVAPLGFVHEQYF; cdr3_nt: TGCAGCGTTGCCCCCCTCGGGTTCGTCCACGAGCAGTACTTC; d_call: -; v_call: TRBV29-1; clone_size: many; j_call: TRBJ2-7
cdr3_aa: CASSLSQVFSSGNTIYF; cdr3_nt: TGCGCCAGCAGCTTATCCCAGGTCTTTTCCTCTGGAAACACCATATATTTT; d_call: -; v_call: TRBV5-1; clone_size: -; j_call: TRBJ1-3
cdr3_aa: CASSLPPPNTEAFF; cdr3_nt: TGCGCCAGCAGCTTGCCACCTCCTAACACTGAAGCTTTCTTT; d_call: -; v_call: TRBV5-1; clone_size: few; j_call: TRBJ1-1
cdr3_aa: CASSLEEAGTGLIQSYGYTF; cdr3_nt: TGTGCCAGCAGCTTAGAAGAGGCCGGGACAGGGCTCATCCAGAGCTATGGCTACACCTTC; d_call: TRBD1; v_call: TRBV7-8; clone_size: many; j_call: TRBJ1-2
cdr3_aa: CSARLRAPASYEQYF; cdr3_nt: TGCAGTGCTAGGCTCAGGGCACCGGCCTCCTACGAGCAGTACTTC; d_call: -; v_call: TRBV20-1; clone_size: many; j_call: TRBJ2-7
cdr3_aa: CAISDLGRDRELYEQYF; cdr3_nt: TGTGCCATCAGTGATCTGGGCCGGGACAGGGAACTATACGAGCAGTACTTC; d_call: TRBD1; v_call: TRBV10-3; clone_size: many; j_call: TRBJ2-7
cdr3_aa: CASSLGPGTFTDTQYF; cdr3_nt: TGTGCCAGCAGCTTAGGCCCTGGGACTTTTACGGATACGCAGTATTTT; d_call: -; v_call: TRBV7-3; clone_size: many; j_call: TRBJ2-3
cdr3_aa: CASSYVGQPQHF; cdr3_nt: TGTGCCAGCAGTTACGTAGGCCAGCCCCAGCATTTT; d_call: -; v_call: TRBV6-5; clone_size: many; j_call: TRBJ1-5
cdr3_aa: CASGYNSNQPQHF; cdr3_nt: TGTGCCAGCGGTTACAATAGCAATCAGCCCCAGCATTTT; d_call: -; v_call: TRBV6-5; clone_size: -; j_call: TRBJ1-5
cdr3_aa: CASSYDISPLHF; cdr3_nt: TGTGCCAGCAGTTACGATATCTCACCCCTCCACTTT; d_call: -; v_call: TRBV6-2/TRBV6-3; clone_size: many; j_call: TRBJ1-6
cdr3_aa: CASASGLAGGSSSYNEQFF; cdr3_nt: TGTGCTAGTGCCTCCGGACTAGCGGGGGGCTCGAGCTCCTACAATGAGCAGTTCTTC; d_call: TRBD2; v_call: TRBV12-5; clone_size: many; j_call: TRBJ2-1
cdr3_aa: CASSLALRGLAGEQYF; cdr3_nt: TGTGCCAGCAGCTTGGCCTTGCGAGGGCTAGCGGGGGAGCAGTACTTC; d_call: TRBD2; v_call: TRBV7-9; clone_size: -; j_call: TRBJ2-7
cdr3_aa: CASSPPRLPDTQYF; cdr3_nt: TGTGCCAGCTCACCACCCCGACTACCAGATACGCAGTATTTT; d_call: -; v_call: TRBV18; clone_size: many; j_call: TRBJ2-3
cdr3_aa: CASSYPDRAGNTIYF; cdr3_nt: TGTGCCAGCAGTTACCCGGACAGGGCTGGAAACACCATATATTTT; d_call: TRBD1; v_call: TRBV6-6; clone_size: many; j_call: TRBJ1-3
cdr3_aa: CASTPGGGGTQYF; cdr3_nt: TGTGCCAGCACCCCCGGAGGGGGGGGGACGCAGTATTTT; d_call: -; v_call: TRBV6-5; clone_size: many; j_call: TRBJ2-3
cdr3_aa: CAISETDTDSPLHF; cdr3_nt: TGTGCCATCAGCGAGACGGACACTGATTCACCCCTCCACTTT; d_call: -; v_call: TRBV10-3; clone_size: many; j_call: TRBJ1-6
cdr3_aa: CASSQGTGYEQYF; cdr3_nt: TGCGCCAGCAGCCAAGGGACAGGGTACGAGCAGTACTTC; d_call: TRBD1; v_call: TRBV4-3; clone_size: many; j_call: TRBJ2-7
cdr3_aa: CASSWGTGRNEQFF; cdr3_nt: TGTGCCAGCAGCTGGGGGACAGGGAGGAATGAGCAGTTCTTC; d_call: TRBD1; v_call: TRBV5-6; clone_size: many; j_call: TRBJ2-1
cdr3_aa: CASSSSAGLYGYTF; cdr3_nt: TGTGCCAGCAGCTCCAGTGCAGGGCTGTATGGCTACACCTTC; d_call: -; v_call: TRBV7-9; clone_size: -; j_call: TRBJ1-2
cdr3_aa: CASSNSTSNMETQYF; cdr3_nt: TGCGCCAGCAGCAATTCGACTAGTAACATGGAGACCCAGTACTTC; d_call: -; v_call: TRBV5-1; clone_size: many; j_call: TRBJ2-5